This is a list of T cell receptor beta chains from one sample in a study of T-cell reconstitution after alpha-beta-depleted transplantation in children. MiXCR was run by TCRdb on the PCR reads, yielding one entry per CDR3 protein. The sample records around 300,000 distinct CDR3 sequences, around 20% being singletons. The sample consisted of PBMCs, mostly from graft donor cells, taken 180 days after TCRalphabeta/CD19-depleted stem cell transplant. Source of these receptors: a male patient aged 10 to 17 who had a stem cell transplant for acute lymphoblastic leukemia, so the T cells may come from the graft donor. Both conserved end residues are part of each CDR3. D genes are given only for firm matches. Clone size is stated in some rows and not others, as once, few, many or a class when expanded.

TRBV2	-	once	TRBJ1-2	TGTGCCAGCAGTGAAGGGGCATCTCGGGTATATGGCTACACCTTC	CASSEGASRVYGYTF
TRBV7-9	-	-	TRBJ1-2	TGTGCCAGCAGCTTAACGGACAGCTATGGCTACACCTTC	CASSLTDSYGYTF
TRBV5-1	TRBD1	once	TRBJ1-1	TGCGCCAGCAGCCTCCCCGGGACAGGGGGCAAAGAGGCTTTCTTT	CASSLPGTGGKEAFF
TRBV5-1	-	-	TRBJ2-7	TGCGCCAGCAGCTTCTCAGCCCCCCTTACTCCTTACGAGCAGTACTTC	CASSFSAPLTPYEQYF
TRBV11-2	-	-	TRBJ2-5	TGTGCCAGCAGCTTAGGGGGAGTACACCAAGAGACCCAGTACTTC	CASSLGGVHQETQYF
TRBV4-1	TRBD2	-	TRBJ2-3	TGCGCCAGCAGCCCCCAGACTAGCGGGAAGGGAGATACGCAGTATTTT	CASSPQTSGKGDTQYF
TRBV12-3/TRBV12-4	TRBD2	few	TRBJ2-3	TGTGCCAGCAGTCCGGGACTAATCGATACGCAGTATTTT	CASSPGLIDTQYF
TRBV27	TRBD2	few	TRBJ2-3	TGTGCCAGCGCCGTCAATAGCGGGAGGAGGCCAGATACGCAGTATTTT	CASAVNSGRRPDTQYF
TRBV5-1	-	-	TRBJ2-5	TGCGCCAGCAGCTTGGGTCAGGGGAACCAAGAGACCCAGTACTTC	CASSLGQGNQETQYF
TRBV13	-	-	TRBJ2-7	TGTGCCAGCAGCTTACTTAGCGAGCAGTACTTC	CASSLLSEQYF
TRBV7-3	TRBD2	-	TRBJ2-1	TGTGCCAGCAGCTTACTCGGGCTAGCGGGAGGGGAGAATGAGCAGTTCTTC	CASSLLGLAGGENEQFF
TRBV18	TRBD2	few	TRBJ2-1	TGTGCCAGCTCACCACCAACTAGCGGGAGCCCCAATGAGCAGTTCTTC	CASSPPTSGSPNEQFF
TRBV28	-	few	TRBJ1-1	TGTGCCAGCAGTCCACCCTCCGGGGAGGCAGCTTTCTTT	CASSPPSGEAAFF
TRBV12-3/TRBV12-4	TRBD1	-	TRBJ1-2	TGTGCCAGCAGTTTAGCGCAGGGCAGGGGGCGGGCCAACTATGGCTACACCTTC	CASSLAQGRGRANYGYTF
TRBV25-1	TRBD2	-	TRBJ2-5	TGTGCCAGCAAACTAGCGGGAGGACAAGAGACCCAGTACTTC	CASKLAGGQETQYF
TRBV9	-	-	TRBJ2-1	TGTGCCAGCAGCGTAGGTCATAGCCTTCTCAATGAGCAGTTCTTC	CASSVGHSLLNEQFF